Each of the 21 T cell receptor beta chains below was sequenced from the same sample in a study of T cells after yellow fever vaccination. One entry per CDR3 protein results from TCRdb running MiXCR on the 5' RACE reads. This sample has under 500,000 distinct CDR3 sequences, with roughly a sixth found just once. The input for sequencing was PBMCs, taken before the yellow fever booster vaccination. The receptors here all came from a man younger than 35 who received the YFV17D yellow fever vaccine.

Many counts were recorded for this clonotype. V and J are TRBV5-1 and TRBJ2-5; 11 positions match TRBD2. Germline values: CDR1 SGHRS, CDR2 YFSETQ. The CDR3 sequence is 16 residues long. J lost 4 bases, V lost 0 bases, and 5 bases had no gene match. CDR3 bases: TGCGCCAGCAGCTTGGCCCGTCTAGCGGGGGGAGAGACCCAGTACTTC. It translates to CASSLARLAGGETQYF.

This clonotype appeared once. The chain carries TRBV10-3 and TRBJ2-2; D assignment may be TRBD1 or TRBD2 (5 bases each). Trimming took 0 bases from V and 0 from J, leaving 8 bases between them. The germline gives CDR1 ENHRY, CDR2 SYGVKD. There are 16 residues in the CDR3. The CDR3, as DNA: TGTGCCATCAGTGAGTCTAGGGGACCGAACACCGGGGAGCTGTTTTTT. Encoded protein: CAISESRGPNTGELFF.

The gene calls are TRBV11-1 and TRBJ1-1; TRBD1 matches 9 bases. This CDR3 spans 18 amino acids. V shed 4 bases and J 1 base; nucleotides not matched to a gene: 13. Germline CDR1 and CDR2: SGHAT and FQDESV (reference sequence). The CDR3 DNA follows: TGTGCCAGCAGCTCCTCGGGACAGGGTGTTTATCGGAACACTGAAGCTTTCTTT. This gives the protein CASSSSGQGVYRNTEAFF.

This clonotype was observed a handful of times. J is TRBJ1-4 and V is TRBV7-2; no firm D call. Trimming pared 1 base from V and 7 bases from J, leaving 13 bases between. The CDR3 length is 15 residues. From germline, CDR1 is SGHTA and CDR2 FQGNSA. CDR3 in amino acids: CASSLDKGLGEKLFF. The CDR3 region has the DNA TGTGCCAGCAGCTTAGACAAGGGTCTTGGTGAAAAACTGTTTTTT.

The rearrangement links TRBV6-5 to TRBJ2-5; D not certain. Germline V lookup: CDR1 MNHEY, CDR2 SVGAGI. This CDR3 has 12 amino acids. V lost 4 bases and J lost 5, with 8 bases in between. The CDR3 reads CASSWPPETQYF. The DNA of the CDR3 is TGTGCCAGCAGTTGGCCCCCTGAGACCCAGTACTTC.

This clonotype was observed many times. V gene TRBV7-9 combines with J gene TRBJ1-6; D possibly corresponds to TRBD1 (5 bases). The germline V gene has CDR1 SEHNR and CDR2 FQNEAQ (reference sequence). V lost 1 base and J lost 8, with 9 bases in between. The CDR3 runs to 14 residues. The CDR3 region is CASSLGRVDSPLHF. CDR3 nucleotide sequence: TGTGCCAGCAGCTTAGGCAGGGTGGATTCACCCCTCCACTTT.

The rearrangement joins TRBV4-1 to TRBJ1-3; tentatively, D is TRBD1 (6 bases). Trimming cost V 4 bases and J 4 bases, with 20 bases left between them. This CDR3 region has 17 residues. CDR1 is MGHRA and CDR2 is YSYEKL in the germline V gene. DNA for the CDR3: TGCGCCAGCAGCCTATACCAGGGGACGGGAGCAGGAAACACCATATATTTT. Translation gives CASSLYQGTGAGNTIYF.

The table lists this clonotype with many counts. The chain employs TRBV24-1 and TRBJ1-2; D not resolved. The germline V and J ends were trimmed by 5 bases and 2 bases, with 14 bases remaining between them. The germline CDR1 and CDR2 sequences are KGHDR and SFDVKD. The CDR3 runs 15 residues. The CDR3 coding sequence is TGTGCCACCAGTGTCCCACTCCTGTCCAACTATGGCTACACCTTC. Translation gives CATSVPLLSNYGYTF.

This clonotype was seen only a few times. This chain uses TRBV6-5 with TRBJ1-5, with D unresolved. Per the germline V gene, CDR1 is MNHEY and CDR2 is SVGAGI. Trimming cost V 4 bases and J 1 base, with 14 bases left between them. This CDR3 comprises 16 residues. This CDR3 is CASSSINVRSNQPQHF. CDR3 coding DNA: TGTGCCAGCAGTTCCATTAACGTGAGGAGCAATCAGCCCCAGCATTTT.

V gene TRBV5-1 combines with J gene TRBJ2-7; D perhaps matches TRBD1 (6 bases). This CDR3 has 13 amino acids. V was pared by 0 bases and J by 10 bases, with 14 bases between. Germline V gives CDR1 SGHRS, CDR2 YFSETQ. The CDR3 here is CASSLEAGATQYF. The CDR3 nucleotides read TGCGCCAGCAGCTTGGAGGCAGGGGCTACACAGTACTTC. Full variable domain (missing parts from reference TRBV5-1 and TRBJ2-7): KAGVTQTPRYLIKTRGQQVTLSCSPISGHRSVSWYQQTPGQGLQFLFEYFSETQRNKGNFPGRFSGRQFSNSRSEMNVSTLELGDSALYLCASSLEAGATQYFGPGTRLTVT.

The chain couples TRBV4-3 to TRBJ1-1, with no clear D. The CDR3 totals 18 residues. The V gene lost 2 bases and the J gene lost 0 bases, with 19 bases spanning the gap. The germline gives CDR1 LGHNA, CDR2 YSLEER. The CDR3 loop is CASSQFFGGSPMNTEAFF. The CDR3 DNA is TGCGCCAGCAGCCAATTTTTCGGTGGCAGCCCCATGAACACTGAAGCTTTCTTT.

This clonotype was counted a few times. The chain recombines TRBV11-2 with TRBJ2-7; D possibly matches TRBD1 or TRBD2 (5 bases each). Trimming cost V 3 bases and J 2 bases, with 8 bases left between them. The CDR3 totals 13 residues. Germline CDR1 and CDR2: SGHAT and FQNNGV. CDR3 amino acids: CASSLGVAYEQYV. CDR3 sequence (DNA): TGTGCCAGCAGCTTGGGGGTTGCCTACGAGCAGTACGTC.

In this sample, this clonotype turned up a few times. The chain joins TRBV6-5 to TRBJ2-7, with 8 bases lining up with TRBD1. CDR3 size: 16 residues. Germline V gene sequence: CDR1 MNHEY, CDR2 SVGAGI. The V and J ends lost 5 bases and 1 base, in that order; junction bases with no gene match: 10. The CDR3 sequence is CASSPLPGQESYEQYV. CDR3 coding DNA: TGTGCCAGCAGTCCTTTGCCGGGACAGGAGTCCTACGAGCAGTACGTC.

The CDR3 sequence: CASSPKGSEKLFF. As DNA, the CDR3 is TGTGCCAGCTCACCAAAAGGGAGTGAAAAACTGTTTTTT. The chain recombines TRBV18 with TRBJ1-4, with D unclear. The germline V gene encodes CDR1 KGHSH and CDR2 LQKENI. V was pared by 2 bases and J by 7 bases, with 8 bases between. The CDR3 contains 13 residues.

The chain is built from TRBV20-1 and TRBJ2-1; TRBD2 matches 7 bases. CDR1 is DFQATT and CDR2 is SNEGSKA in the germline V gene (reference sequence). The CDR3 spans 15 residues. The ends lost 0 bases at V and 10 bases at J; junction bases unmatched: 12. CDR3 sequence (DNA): TGCAGTGCTAGAGATTATAAGCGGGGTCCACAGGAGCAGTTCTTC. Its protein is CSARDYKRGPQEQFF.

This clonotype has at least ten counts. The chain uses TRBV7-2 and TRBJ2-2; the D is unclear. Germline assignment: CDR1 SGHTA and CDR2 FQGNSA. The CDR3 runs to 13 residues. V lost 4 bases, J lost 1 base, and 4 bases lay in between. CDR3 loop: CASSSRNTGELFF. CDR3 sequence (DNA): TGTGCCAGCAGCTCACGGAACACCGGGGAGCTGTTTTTT.

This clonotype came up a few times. CDR3 residues: CASSLASGGNNEQFF. CDR3 nucleotide sequence: TGTGCCAGCAGCTTAGCTAGCGGGGGGAACAATGAGCAGTTCTTC. This chain connects TRBV7-2 to TRBJ2-1, with 10 positions matching TRBD2. The CDR3 consists of 15 residues. V gave up 0 bases and J gave up 5 bases; unmatched junction bases: 1. Germline CDR1 SGHTA, CDR2 FQGNSA.

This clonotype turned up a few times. The CDR3 loop reads CASSSLGFGMGEAFF. The DNA of the CDR3 is TGTGCCAGCAGCAGCCTCGGGTTCGGAATGGGTGAAGCTTTCTTT. The chain employs TRBV7-2 and TRBJ1-1; D ambiguous. CDR3 length: 15 residues. Trimming pared 5 bases from V and 7 bases from J, leaving 20 bases between. Germline V lookup: CDR1 SGHTA, CDR2 FQGNSA.

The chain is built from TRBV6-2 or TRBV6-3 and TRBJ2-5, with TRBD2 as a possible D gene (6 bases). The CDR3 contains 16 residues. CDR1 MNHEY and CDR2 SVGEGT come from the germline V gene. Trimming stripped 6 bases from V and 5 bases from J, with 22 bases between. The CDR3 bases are TGTGCCAGCAGCACCCCGGCGGGACTCCAGGGCGAGACCCAGTACTTC. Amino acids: CASSTPAGLQGETQYF.

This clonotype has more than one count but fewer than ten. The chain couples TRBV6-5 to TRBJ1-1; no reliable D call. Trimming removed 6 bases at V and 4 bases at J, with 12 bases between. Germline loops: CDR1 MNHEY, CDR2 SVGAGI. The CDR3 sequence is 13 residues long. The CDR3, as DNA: TGTGCCAGCAGCCCAAACCAGGCCACTGAAGCTTTCTTT. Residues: CASSPNQATEAFF.

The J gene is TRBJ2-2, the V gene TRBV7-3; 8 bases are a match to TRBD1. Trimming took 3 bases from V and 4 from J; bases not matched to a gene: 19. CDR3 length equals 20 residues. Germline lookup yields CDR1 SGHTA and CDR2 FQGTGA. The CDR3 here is CASSLTISGGIKSGTGELFF. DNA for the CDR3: TGTGCCAGCAGCTTGACGATTTCAGGGGGCATTAAGTCGGGCACCGGGGAGCTGTTTTTT.